The rows below give T cell receptor beta chains drawn from one sample of a study of breast tumors, draining lymph nodes, adjacent tissues. One entry per CDR3 protein results from TCRdb running MiXCR on the multiplex PCR reads. The sample gives around 100,000 distinct CDR3 sequences, over 20% of which show up once; roughly 1.2% is in the top ten. Sequenced sample: axillary lymph node tissue. Receptors originate from a female donor with breast cancer. Some clones in this sample may be carry-over from other donors' samples. Each CDR3 is given with its conserved first and last residue. The D gene is left open where the match is weak. Where a row states a size, it is once, few, many or the class of an expanded clone; other rows omit it.

j_gene: TRBJ2-2
v_gene: TRBV19
abundance: many
d_gene: .
CDR3nt: TGTGCCAGTACCCGCCAGGCGGACACCGGGGAGCTGTTTTTT
CDR3aa: CASTRQADTGELFF

j_gene: TRBJ1-1
v_gene: TRBV10-3
abundance: .
d_gene: TRBD1
CDR3nt: TGTGCCATCGGGACAGGTGCGAACACTGAAGCTTTCTTT
CDR3aa: CAIGTGANTEAFF

j_gene: TRBJ2-3
v_gene: TRBV12-3/TRBV12-4
abundance: many
d_gene: .
CDR3nt: TGTGCCAGCAGTTCAGGGGATACGCAGTATTTT
CDR3aa: CASSSGDTQYF

j_gene: TRBJ1-4
v_gene: TRBV7-8
abundance: many
d_gene: .
CDR3nt: TGTGCCAGCAGCCCCCAAGCGAATGAAAAACTGTTTTTT
CDR3aa: CASSPQANEKLFF

j_gene: TRBJ2-7
v_gene: TRBV9
abundance: many
d_gene: TRBD1
CDR3nt: TGTGCCAGCAGCGAGGGGGACAGTACCTACGAGCAGTACTTC
CDR3aa: CASSEGDSTYEQYF

j_gene: TRBJ2-1
v_gene: TRBV19
abundance: few
d_gene: TRBD2
CDR3nt: TGTGCCAGTAGTATCCCATCTAGCGGGTCTCGAGCCTACAATGAGCAGTTCTTC
CDR3aa: CASSIPSSGSRAYNEQFF

j_gene: TRBJ2-7
v_gene: TRBV30
abundance: few
d_gene: .
CDR3nt: TGTGCCTGGGCCGGGGAAAACAGGAGATACGAGCAGTACTTC
CDR3aa: CAWAGENRRYEQYF

j_gene: TRBJ1-3
v_gene: TRBV19
abundance: many
d_gene: .
CDR3nt: TGTGCCAGTAGTATCGCCAGTGTTGGAGGAAACACCATATATTTT
CDR3aa: CASSIASVGGNTIYF

j_gene: TRBJ1-3
v_gene: TRBV28
abundance: many
d_gene: TRBD1
CDR3nt: TGTGCCAGTTTGACAGGGGCTGGAAACACCATATATTTT
CDR3aa: CASLTGAGNTIYF

j_gene: TRBJ2-7
v_gene: TRBV6-5
abundance: many
d_gene: TRBD2
CDR3nt: TGTGCCAGCAGCCGGGGGGGCCCACGATTATACGAGCAGTACTTC
CDR3aa: CASSRGGPRLYEQYF

j_gene: TRBJ2-4
v_gene: TRBV28
abundance: few
d_gene: .
CDR3nt: TGTGCCAGCAGTAAAAAAAACATTCAGTACTTC
CDR3aa: CASSKKNIQYF

j_gene: TRBJ2-7
v_gene: TRBV4-1
abundance: few
d_gene: TRBD2
CDR3nt: TGCGCCAGCAGCCAAGATCGCCCGACTAGCGCAGCGGGGGAGCAGTACTTC
CDR3aa: CASSQDRPTSAAGEQYF

j_gene: TRBJ1-6
v_gene: TRBV5-1
abundance: many
d_gene: .
CDR3nt: TGCGCCAGCAGCTTGGGAAGAGATTCACCCCTCCACTTT
CDR3aa: CASSLGRDSPLHF

j_gene: TRBJ1-2
v_gene: TRBV6-1
abundance: many
d_gene: .
CDR3nt: TGTGCCAGCACCTGGGACGGAAACTCGTATGGCTACACCTTC
CDR3aa: CASTWDGNSYGYTF

j_gene: TRBJ2-2
v_gene: TRBV20-1
abundance: many
d_gene: .
CDR3nt: TGCAGTGCTAGAGGCCCGCGGGGACGTGGGGAGCTGTTTTTT
CDR3aa: CSARGPRGRGELFF

j_gene: TRBJ2-1
v_gene: TRBV6-2/TRBV6-3
abundance: .
d_gene: TRBD2
CDR3nt: TGTGCCAGCAGTTACTCGGGACTAGCGCAGTTCTTC
CDR3aa: CASSYSGLAQFF

j_gene: TRBJ2-3
v_gene: TRBV11-2
abundance: many
d_gene: TRBD2
CDR3nt: TGTGCCAGCAGCTTAGGGCCGTGGGAGGGCGATACGCAGTATTTT
CDR3aa: CASSLGPWEGDTQYF

j_gene: TRBJ2-7
v_gene: TRBV20-1
abundance: many
d_gene: TRBD2
CDR3nt: TGCAGTGCTACTGGACTAGCGAAAACCTACGAGCAGTACTTC
CDR3aa: CSATGLAKTYEQYF

j_gene: TRBJ2-3
v_gene: TRBV4-1
abundance: many
d_gene: TRBD2
CDR3nt: TGCGCCAGCAGCCGACTAGCTGGGGGCACAGATACGCAGTATTTT
CDR3aa: CASSRLAGGTDTQYF

j_gene: TRBJ2-3
v_gene: TRBV24-1
abundance: many
d_gene: .
CDR3nt: TGTGCCACCAGTCCCAGGGGGACTGCAGAGACAGATACGCAGTATTTT
CDR3aa: CATSPRGTAETDTQYF

j_gene: TRBJ2-2
v_gene: TRBV6-6
abundance: few
d_gene: TRBD1
CDR3nt: TGTGCCAGCAGTTCCCTACCGGGACAGGGTTCAAGCGGGGAGCTGTTTTTT
CDR3aa: CASSSLPGQGSSGELFF

j_gene: TRBJ1-2
v_gene: TRBV12-3/TRBV12-4
abundance: many
d_gene: TRBD1
CDR3nt: TGTGCCAGCAGTCCCCCGGGACAGGGTGGCTACACCTTC
CDR3aa: CASSPPGQGGYTF

j_gene: TRBJ2-5
v_gene: TRBV24-1
abundance: many
d_gene: TRBD1
CDR3nt: TGTGCCACCAGTGATTTTGGGACAGGGGGTACAGAGACCCAGTACTTC
CDR3aa: CATSDFGTGGTETQYF

j_gene: TRBJ2-5
v_gene: TRBV18
abundance: few
d_gene: .
CDR3nt: TGTGCCAGCTCACCACAAGTGACTCGTCAAGAGACCCAGTACTTC
CDR3aa: CASSPQVTRQETQYF

j_gene: TRBJ2-3
v_gene: TRBV7-9
abundance: many
d_gene: TRBD1
CDR3nt: TGTGCCAGCAGCCCCCGGATCGGACAGGGGGCGTTGGGGGCAGATACGCAGTATTTT
CDR3aa: CASSPRIGQGALGADTQYF

j_gene: TRBJ2-5
v_gene: TRBV7-6
abundance: many
d_gene: TRBD2
CDR3nt: TGTGCCAGCACCGGGACTAGCGGGTTAGCAGGAGAGACCCAGTACTTC
CDR3aa: CASTGTSGLAGETQYF

j_gene: TRBJ2-5
v_gene: TRBV20-1
abundance: .
d_gene: .
CDR3nt: TGCAGTGCTAACCACGCCTTCCTGGGGGGACGGAGAGAGACCCAGTACTTC
CDR3aa: CSANHAFLGGRRETQYF

j_gene: TRBJ2-7
v_gene: TRBV28
abundance: many
d_gene: TRBD1
CDR3nt: TGTGCCAGCACCACTGCCACTGGGACAGGGGACTACGAGCAGTACTTC
CDR3aa: CASTTATGTGDYEQYF

j_gene: TRBJ2-3
v_gene: TRBV5-1
abundance: many
d_gene: .
CDR3nt: TGCGCCAGCAGGGCGGCAGAGACGCAGTATTTT
CDR3aa: CASRAAETQYF

j_gene: TRBJ2-3
v_gene: TRBV13
abundance: many
d_gene: .
CDR3nt: TGTGCCAGCAGCTTAGGCACAGGGAATCCTACAGATACGCAGTATTTT
CDR3aa: CASSLGTGNPTDTQYF

j_gene: TRBJ2-7
v_gene: TRBV20-1
abundance: many
d_gene: TRBD1
CDR3nt: TGCAGTGCTAGAGACCACCGACAGGGTCGTCATCCCTACGAGCAGTACTTC
CDR3aa: CSARDHRQGRHPYEQYF

j_gene: TRBJ2-5
v_gene: TRBV5-1
abundance: many
d_gene: .
CDR3nt: TGCGCCAGCAGCTCAACAGGGTATCAAGAGACCCAGTACTTC
CDR3aa: CASSSTGYQETQYF

j_gene: TRBJ1-2
v_gene: TRBV28
abundance: few
d_gene: .
CDR3nt: TGTGCCAGCAAGCCCCGATTCGGCAGGGTCGGCTACACCTTC
CDR3aa: CASKPRFGRVGYTF

j_gene: TRBJ2-2
v_gene: TRBV7-8
abundance: many
d_gene: TRBD1
CDR3nt: TGTGCCAGCAGACGGGGGACAGGGGTGCCCGGGGAGCTGTTTTTT
CDR3aa: CASRRGTGVPGELFF

j_gene: TRBJ1-2
v_gene: TRBV11-2
abundance: many
d_gene: .
CDR3nt: TGTGCCAGCAGCTCCAGCCCCGACACTAACTATGGCTACACCTTC
CDR3aa: CASSSSPDTNYGYTF

j_gene: TRBJ2-7
v_gene: TRBV5-4
abundance: many
d_gene: TRBD2
CDR3nt: TGTGCCAGCAGTCCCGTCGGACTAGCGGGAGAGGTGGAGCAGTACTTC
CDR3aa: CASSPVGLAGEVEQYF

j_gene: TRBJ1-6
v_gene: TRBV12-3/TRBV12-4
abundance: once
d_gene: .
CDR3nt: TGTGCCAGCAGTTCCGGCTATCGTCGGGATTCACCCCTTCACTTT
CDR3aa: CASSSGYRRDSPLHF

j_gene: TRBJ1-4
v_gene: TRBV28
abundance: few
d_gene: TRBD1
CDR3nt: TGTGCCAGCAGTCCGACCGGACAGGGCTCTGAAAAACTGTTTTTT
CDR3aa: CASSPTGQGSEKLFF

j_gene: TRBJ1-2
v_gene: TRBV27
abundance: many
d_gene: TRBD1
CDR3nt: TGTGCCAGCAGCCAGGACAGGAACTATGGCTACACCTTC
CDR3aa: CASSQDRNYGYTF

j_gene: TRBJ2-2
v_gene: TRBV6-5
abundance: many
d_gene: TRBD2
CDR3nt: TGTGCCAGCAGTTACTCGAGCGGGAGTTTTAACACCGGGGAGCTGTTTTTT
CDR3aa: CASSYSSGSFNTGELFF

j_gene: TRBJ1-5
v_gene: TRBV20-1
abundance: many
d_gene: .
CDR3nt: TGCAGTGCTAGAGGGGAAGCGAGGGGTCAGCCCCAGCATTTT
CDR3aa: CSARGEARGQPQHF

j_gene: TRBJ2-7
v_gene: TRBV3-1
abundance: many
d_gene: TRBD2
CDR3nt: TGTGCCAGCAGCCGGGTAGGGACTAGCGGGCCTTACGAGCAGTACTTC
CDR3aa: CASSRVGTSGPYEQYF

j_gene: TRBJ1-5
v_gene: TRBV12-3/TRBV12-4
abundance: many
d_gene: TRBD1
CDR3nt: TGTGCCAGCAGTTTAGAGACAGGGACGTTTTTGCATTTT
CDR3aa: CASSLETGTFLHF

j_gene: TRBJ2-1
v_gene: TRBV6-1
abundance: .
d_gene: .
CDR3nt: TGTGCCAGCAGTCTAGGGATAGCCGAGCAGTTCTTC
CDR3aa: CASSLGIAEQFF

j_gene: TRBJ2-3
v_gene: TRBV11-2
abundance: many
d_gene: .
CDR3nt: TGTGCCAGCAGCTTAGATCCAGGGTTGGGCACAGATACGCAGTATTTT
CDR3aa: CASSLDPGLGTDTQYF

j_gene: TRBJ2-3
v_gene: TRBV9
abundance: many
d_gene: TRBD1
CDR3nt: TGTGCCAGCAGCCCGGCAAGGACAGGGCCAATATGGGATACGCAGTATTTT
CDR3aa: CASSPARTGPIWDTQYF

j_gene: TRBJ2-7
v_gene: TRBV2
abundance: many
d_gene: TRBD2
CDR3nt: TGTGCCAGCAGTGACGGCGGGGGGTACCACGAGCAGTACTTC
CDR3aa: CASSDGGGYHEQYF

j_gene: TRBJ1-6
v_gene: TRBV6-6
abundance: many
d_gene: .
CDR3nt: TGTGCCAGCAGTTACTGGACAGTAAGAGGGTTCAATTCACCCCTCCACTTT
CDR3aa: CASSYWTVRGFNSPLHF

j_gene: TRBJ2-1
v_gene: TRBV5-4
abundance: .
d_gene: .
CDR3nt: TGTGCCAGCAGCTTGGGGACACACTCCTACAATGAGCAGTTCTTC
CDR3aa: CASSLGTHSYNEQFF

j_gene: TRBJ2-5
v_gene: TRBV12-3/TRBV12-4
abundance: many
d_gene: .
CDR3nt: TGTGCTAGCAGCTTCGGAGGTGGGGAGACCCAGTACTTC
CDR3aa: CASSFGGGETQYF

j_gene: TRBJ2-7
v_gene: TRBV7-9
abundance: many
d_gene: .
CDR3nt: TGTGCCAGCAGCGGGGGTGTGGGCCCTGCCTACGAGCAGTACTTC
CDR3aa: CASSGGVGPAYEQYF

j_gene: TRBJ2-3
v_gene: TRBV7-9
abundance: many
d_gene: .
CDR3nt: TGTGCCAGCAGCTTATACGGGGAAGATACGCAGTATTTT
CDR3aa: CASSLYGEDTQYF

j_gene: TRBJ1-6
v_gene: TRBV3-1
abundance: many
d_gene: TRBD1
CDR3nt: TGTGCCAGCAGCCAAGGGACAGGGAGTAAGTCACCCCTCCACTTT
CDR3aa: CASSQGTGSKSPLHF